This entry concerns a single T cell receptor (beta chain). The antigen is undetermined. This sample is part of a study of beta chain features in type 1 diabetes. The V end was cut by 3 bases, the J end by 0 bases, with 14 bases between. The CDR3 consists of 16 residues. CDR1 and CDR2 (germline): SGDLS, YYNGEE. General study findings and limits: Cells carrying high TCR expression could end up over-represented when cDNA is sequenced. More deletions and fewer insertions at VDJ junctions were found in patients with type 1 diabetes. In every one of the four CD4+ subsets, TCRB CDR3s were moderately but significantly shorter in Type 1 diabetes patients.

Reverse transcription of all isolated RNA meant that expressed TCRB transcripts were sequenced. TCRdb's table, derived via immunoSEQ multiplex PCR, lists solely in-frame clones and lacks some. The sample yields a few hundred thousand clones, roughly a tenth seen once. Stem cell-like memory, regulatory, central memory and naive CD4+ cells were sorted via CD45RO/CCR7/CD25/CD127/CD95/CD27. The rearrangement uses TRBV9 and TRBJ2-3; possible D gene TRBD2, 7 bases. The sequence came from a man aged 25 to 45 with type 1 diabetes. The sequenced sample was central memory CD4+ T cells from blood. This CDR3 is CASSASGGQSTDTQYF. The CDR3 DNA follows: TGTGCCAGCAGCGCCTCGGGAGGACAGAGCACAGATACGCAGTATTTT. Drawing the rest from reference TRBV9 and TRBJ2-3, the complete variable domain is DSGVTQTPKHLITATGQRVTLRCSPRSGDLSVYWYQQSLDQGLQFLIQYYNGEERAKGNILERFSAQQFPDLHSELNLSSLELGDSALYFCASSASGGQSTDTQYFGPGTRLTVL.